A selection of T cell receptor beta chains follows, all from one sample in a study of cytomegalovirus exposure and HLA in healthy donors. The method was immunoSEQ multiplex PCR; TCRdb's version includes in-frame clones alone and lacks a portion of them. The profile covers 150,000 to 200,000 clones, with over 85% appearing a single time and over 4% taken by the ten largest. The sequencing sample was made of PBMCs. The receptors come from a man in his late teens or twenties in good health and CMV-seropositive. Each CDR3 is given with its conserved first and last residue. Each record gives: V gene, CDR3 length, D gene, J gene, clone size, CDR3 protein, CDR3 DNA. The D gene is left open where the match is weak. Size tells how often a clone was seen (once, few, many) or the class of an expanded clone, and some rows leave it out.

TRBV21-1,19,-,TRBJ2-7,-,CASSKIYSGGLHSSYEQYF,TGTGCCAGCAGCAAAATTTATTCTGGGGGACTCCACAGCTCCTACGAGCAGTACTTC
TRBV6-6,14,TRBD1,TRBJ2-5,-,CASSNRGRGETQYF,TGTGCCAGCAGTAACAGGGGGCGTGGGGAGACCCAGTACTTC
TRBV10-3,13,-,TRBJ1-1,-,CAISESRQAEAFF,TGTGCCATCAGTGAATCCCGACAGGCTGAAGCTTTCTTT
TRBV27,12,-,TRBJ1-1,-,CASMRPNTEAFF,TGTGCCAGCATGAGGCCGAACACTGAAGCTTTCTTT
TRBV19,18,-,TRBJ2-7,-,CASSIKTGSQGLLCEQYF,TGTGCCAGTAGTATCAAGACCGGGAGTCAAGGCCTACTTTGCGAGCAGTACTTC
TRBV11-2,16,-,TRBJ2-5,-,CASSLVGGWGQETQYF,TGTGCCAGCAGCTTAGTAGGGGGATGGGGACAAGAGACCCAGTACTTC
TRBV7-9,12,TRBD2,TRBJ2-7,once,CASSTSGSEQYF,TGTGCCAGCAGCACTAGCGGGAGCGAGCAGTACTTC
TRBV2,15,-,TRBJ2-3,-,CASSGYLGSTDTQYF,TGTGCCAGCAGTGGGTATCTAGGCTCGACAGATACGCAGTATTTT
TRBV18,12,-,TRBJ2-3,-,CASSANTDTQYF,TGTGCCAGCTCGGCAAACACAGATACGCAGTATTTT
TRBV7-3,13,-,TRBJ1-1,-,CASSSGRNTEAFF,TGTGCCAGCAGCTCAGGGCGGAACACTGAAGCTTTCTTT
TRBV5-1,14,-,TRBJ2-3,-,CASSFGQGSDTQYF,TGCGCCAGCAGCTTTGGGCAGGGCTCAGATACGCAGTATTTT
TRBV18,18,-,TRBJ1-3,-,CASSPPGSGRLNGNTIYF,TGTGCCAGCTCACCACCGGGATCGGGGAGGTTAAATGGAAACACCATATATTTT
TRBV6-1,12,-,TRBJ2-7,-,CASSEGTYEQYF,TGTGCCAGCAGCGAGGGAACCTACGAGCAGTACTTC
TRBV6-6,13,TRBD1,TRBJ1-5,-,CASSTQGELPQHF,TGTGCCAGCAGTACACAGGGGGAGCTGCCCCAGCATTTT
TRBV7-9,18,-,TRBJ2-7,-,CASSLISVGQPLSYEQYF,TGTGCCAGCAGCTTGATATCGGTCGGACAGCCGCTCTCCTACGAGCAGTACTTC
TRBV11-2,15,-,TRBJ2-7,few,CASSLTTDPTYEQYF,TGTGCCAGCAGCTTAACGACAGATCCTACCTACGAGCAGTACTTC
TRBV4-1,17,TRBD2,TRBJ2-3,few,CASTQGLTSGKRDTQYF,TGCGCCAGCACCCAAGGTTTGACTAGCGGGAAACGTGATACGCAGTATTTT
TRBV11-1,14,TRBD1,TRBJ1-1,-,CASSSRGKNTEAFF,TGTGCCAGCAGCTCCAGGGGGAAGAACACTGAAGCTTTCTTT
TRBV5-6,14,TRBD1,TRBJ2-3,-,CASSLGQGRDTQYF,TGTGCCAGCAGCTTGGGACAGGGGAGAGATACGCAGTATTTT
TRBV5-1,14,-,TRBJ2-1,once,CASSLDQSYNEQFF,TGCGCCAGCAGCTTGGATCAGTCCTACAATGAGCAGTTCTTC
TRBV7-2,14,TRBD1,TRBJ1-2,-,CASSTPDRFYGYTF,TGTGCCAGCAGCACTCCGGACAGGTTCTATGGCTACACCTTC
TRBV30,17,-,TRBJ1-5,-,CAWSVYMGPSRNQPQHF,TGTGCCTGGAGTGTATATATGGGGCCCAGCCGCAATCAGCCCCAGCATTTT
TRBV19,14,TRBD1,TRBJ2-1,-,CASSTGQGNNEQFF,TGTGCCAGTAGTACAGGACAGGGGAACAATGAGCAGTTCTTC
TRBV7-9,16,-,TRBJ2-1,-,CASSLVGSSTGNEQFF,TGTGCCAGCAGCTTAGTCGGGAGCTCTACGGGGAATGAGCAGTTCTTC
TRBV11-3,15,-,TRBJ2-6,once,CASSLALSGANVLTF,TGTGCCAGCAGCCTAGCCCTCTCTGGGGCCAACGTCCTGACTTTC
TRBV9,16,-,TRBJ2-3,-,CASSATPLASTDTQYF,TGTGCCAGCAGTGCTACCCCACTAGCTAGCACAGATACGCAGTATTTT
TRBV30,13,-,TRBJ2-7,-,CAWSVYNSYEQYF,TGTGCCTGGAGTGTATATAACAGCTACGAGCAGTACTTC
TRBV6-6,14,-,TRBJ2-3,-,CASRPMGRYDTQYF,TGTGCCAGCAGACCGATGGGGCGATATGATACGCAGTATTTT
TRBV11-2,12,-,TRBJ2-7,once,CASKQPAGEQYF,TGTGCCAGCAAACAGCCGGCCGGCGAGCAGTACTTC
TRBV7-6,15,TRBD2,TRBJ2-7,few,CASSLTSGRTGEQYF,TGTGCCAGCAGCTTGACTAGCGGGAGAACAGGCGAGCAGTACTTC
TRBV25-1,16,-,TRBJ2-1,-,CASSEYISLLVNEQFF,TGTGCCAGCAGTGAATATATTAGCTTGTTGGTGAATGAGCAGTTCTTC
TRBV5-1,15,-,TRBJ2-7,-,CASSGATGISYEQYF,TGCGCCAGCAGCGGAGCGACAGGAATCAGCTACGAGCAGTACTTC
TRBV28,14,TRBD1,TRBJ2-7,once,CASRGTGSTYEQYF,TGTGCCAGCAGGGGGACAGGGTCAACCTACGAGCAGTACTTC
TRBV6-1,14,-,TRBJ2-7,-,CASSERQLDYEQYF,TGTGCCAGCAGTGAACGGCAGCTAGACTACGAGCAGTACTTC
TRBV6-5,15,-,TRBJ2-1,-,CASSQQGSSYNEQFF,TGTGCCAGCAGTCAACAGGGAAGCTCCTACAATGAGCAGTTCTTC
TRBV7-9,15,-,TRBJ2-7,-,CASSLGGAGSYEQYF,TGTGCCAGCAGCTTAGGAGGGGCGGGGTCCTACGAGCAGTACTTC
TRBV5-1,14,-,TRBJ1-5,-,CASSLSGANQPQHF,TGCGCCAGCAGCTTAAGCGGGGCAAATCAGCCCCAGCATTTT
TRBV28,12,-,TRBJ1-2,-,CASSLGGYGYTF,TGTGCCAGCAGTTTAGGAGGATATGGCTACACCTTC
TRBV5-6,14,-,TRBJ1-4,-,CASSEGLEVEKLFF,TGTGCCAGCAGCGAAGGTCTGGAGGTGGAAAAACTGTTTTTT
TRBV15,17,-,TRBJ2-1,-,CATSSYHDRTKNNEQFF,TGTGCCACCAGCAGCTACCATGACAGGACAAAAAACAATGAGCAGTTCTTC